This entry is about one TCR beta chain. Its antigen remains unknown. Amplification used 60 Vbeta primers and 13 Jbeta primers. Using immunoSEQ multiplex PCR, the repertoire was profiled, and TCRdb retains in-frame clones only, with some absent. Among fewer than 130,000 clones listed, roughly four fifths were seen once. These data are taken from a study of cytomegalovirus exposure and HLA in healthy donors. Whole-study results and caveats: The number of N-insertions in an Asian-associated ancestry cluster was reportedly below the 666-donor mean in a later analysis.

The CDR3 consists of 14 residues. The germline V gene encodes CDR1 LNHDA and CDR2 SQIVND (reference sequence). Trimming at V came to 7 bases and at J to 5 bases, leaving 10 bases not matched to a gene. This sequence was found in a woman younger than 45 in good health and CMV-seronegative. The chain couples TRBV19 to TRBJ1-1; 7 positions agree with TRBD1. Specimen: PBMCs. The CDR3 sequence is CASNATGWGTEAFF. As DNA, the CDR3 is TGTGCCAGTAACGCGACAGGGTGGGGGACTGAAGCTTTCTTT.